Below are 15 T cell receptor beta chains sequenced from a single sample in a study of monozygotic twins with inflammatory bowel disease. One entry per CDR3 protein, without DNA, is what TCRdb gives after re-calling the 5' RACE reads. Listed are 330,000 or so distinct CDR3 sequences; 2% falls within the top ten. Sequencing was performed on blood. The receptors shown here come from a human donor with ulcerative colitis or Crohn's disease, or a healthy co-twin of an affected twin (not recorded which).

CDR3: CASSPFFGGVDTQYF. This chain connects TRBV4-3 to TRBJ2-3; there is no DNA to check the TCRdb D call of TRBD2. CDR3 size: 15 residues. Germline lookup yields CDR1 LGHNA and CDR2 YSLEER.

V is TRBV19 and J is TRBJ1-5; there is no DNA to check the TCRdb D call of TRBD1. The CDR3 is 14 amino acids. CDR1 and CDR2 (germline): LNHDA, SQIVND (reference sequence). Here the CDR3 reads CASVRDSSYQPQHF.

The gene calls are TRBV20-1 and TRBJ2-1; TCRdb's D call of TRBD1 is untestable without DNA. CDR3 length equals 14 residues. CDR1 and CDR2 (germline): DFQATT, SNEGSKA (reference sequence). The CDR3 protein is CSARAPGQNNEQFF.

The rearrangement joins TRBV5-4 to TRBJ2-2; with no DNA, the TCRdb D assignment of TRBD2 cannot be verified. The CDR3 loop spans 18 amino acids. From germline, CDR1 is SGHNT and CDR2 YYREEE (reference sequence). The chain's CDR3 is CASSSGLAGRLNTGELFF.

The V gene is TRBV11-2, the J gene TRBJ1-1. Per germline, CDR1 SGHAT and CDR2 FQNNGV. The CDR3 loop spans 15 amino acids. This CDR3 is CASRGSRVMDTEAFF.

This chain joins TRBV11-2 and TRBJ2-7; TCRdb returns TRBD1, unconfirmable since there is no DNA. Germline values: CDR1 SGHAT, CDR2 FQNNGV. This CDR3 is built from 15 residues. CDR3 residues: CASSLVGQGGYEQYF.

This chain links TRBV5-6 with TRBJ1-2; TCRdb picks TRBD1, but there is no DNA to check that call. Germline CDR1 SGHDT, CDR2 YYEEEE. The CDR3 spans 15 residues. This CDR3 is CASSEVRDRVSGYTF.

The genes are TRBV20-1 and TRBJ1-4; TCRdb reports TRBD1, a call that lacks DNA to check it against. Germline V gene sequence: CDR1 DFQATT, CDR2 SNEGSKA (reference sequence). There are 14 residues in the CDR3. CDR3 sequence: CSARIPGGGEKLFF.

The CDR3 is CASGPPGQGAATNEKLFF. The chain joins TRBV28 to TRBJ1-4; the D call from TCRdb, TRBD1, cannot be confirmed without DNA. In germline, CDR1 is MDHEN, CDR2 SYDVKM. The CDR3 runs 18 residues.

The CDR3 sequence: CASSLIRTKSYEQYF. The chain couples TRBV7-2 to TRBJ2-7; TCRdb returns TRBD1, unconfirmable since there is no DNA. This CDR3 is built from 15 residues. Germline values: CDR1 SGHTA, CDR2 FQGNSA.

CDR3 protein: CASSSGSISGANVLTF. The genes are TRBV5-1 and TRBJ2-6. The CDR3 covers 16 residues. Germline lookup yields CDR1 SGHRS and CDR2 YFSETQ.

The V and J genes are TRBV14 and TRBJ1-2. The CDR3 loop spans 14 amino acids. CDR1 is SGHDN and CDR2 is FVKESK in the germline V gene. CDR3 sequence reads: CASSLDGSYYGYTF.

The genes are TRBV7-9 and TRBJ1-1; TCRdb calls TRBD1, which cannot be checked without DNA. The V gene's germline CDR1 is SEHNR and CDR2 FQNEAQ (reference sequence). This CDR3 is 13 amino acids long. The CDR3: CASSLQGYTEAFF.

The chain combines TRBV24-1 with TRBJ2-1; the TRBD2 assignment by TCRdb is unverifiable without DNA. CDR1 is KGHDR, CDR2 SFDVKD, per germline. The CDR3 runs 16 residues. CDR3: CATSETSGRHLDEQFF.

This chain joins TRBV6-5 and TRBJ2-3. The germline V gene has CDR1 MNHEY and CDR2 SVGAGI. The CDR3 totals 15 residues. The CDR3 reads CASSNRVAGTDTQYF.